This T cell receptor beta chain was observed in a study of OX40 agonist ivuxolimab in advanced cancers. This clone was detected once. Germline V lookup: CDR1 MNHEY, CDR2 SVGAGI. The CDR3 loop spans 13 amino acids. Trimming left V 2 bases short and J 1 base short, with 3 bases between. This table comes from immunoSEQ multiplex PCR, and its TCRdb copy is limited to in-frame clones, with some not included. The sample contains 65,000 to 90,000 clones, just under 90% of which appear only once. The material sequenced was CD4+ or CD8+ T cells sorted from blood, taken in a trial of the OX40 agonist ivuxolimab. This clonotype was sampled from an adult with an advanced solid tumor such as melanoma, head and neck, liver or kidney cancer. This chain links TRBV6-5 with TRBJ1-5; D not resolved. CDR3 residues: CASSYKSNQPQHF. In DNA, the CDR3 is TGTGCCAGCAGTTACAAGAGCAATCAGCCCCAGCATTTT.